These 30 T cell receptor beta chains were all obtained from the same sample, sequenced in a study of cytomegalovirus exposure and HLA in healthy donors. The primer mix had 60 Vbeta and 13 Jbeta primers. The table came from immunoSEQ multiplex PCR; TCRdb's copy has only in-frame clones and leaves some out. Among under 300,000 clones listed, 75% to 85% were seen once. The sequenced sample consisted of PBMCs. Receptors originate from a woman between 55 and 75 years old in good health and CMV-seropositive.

In this sample, this clone turned up once. The chain has TRBV6-1 and TRBJ1-6; 7 bases align to TRBD1. After removal of 3 bases from V and 9 bases from J, the junction contained 2 bases not matched to a gene. The CDR3 has 13 amino acids. Looked up from germline, CDR1 is MNHNS and CDR2 is SASEGT. This CDR3 is CASSEDRSSPLHF. In DNA, the CDR3 is TGTGCCAGCAGTGAGGACAGGAGTTCACCCCTCCACTTT.

This sequence joins TRBV9 and TRBJ1-2, with D maybe TRBD1 (5 bases). V lost 1 base and J lost 2, with 12 bases in between. The CDR3 totals 15 residues. Germline CDR1 SGDLS, CDR2 YYNGEE. DNA of the CDR3: TGTGCCAGCAGCGTATCCCCCCGGACAAACTATGGCTACACCTTC. It is translated as CASSVSPRTNYGYTF.

Concerning this clone itself: A read error may produce the germline difference seen at one junction end. V and J are TRBV7-7 and TRBJ2-1, with 9 bases lining up with TRBD2. The CDR3 has 15 amino acids. Germline V lookup: CDR1 SSHAT, CDR2 FNYEAQ (reference sequence). The CDR3 nucleotides are TGTGCTAGCAGCTTAGTTAGCGGGAGTAGGGATGAGCAGTTCTTC. Its translation is CASSLVSGSRDEQFF.

The chain has TRBV6-5 and TRBJ1-5; D not resolved. The CDR3 is 15 amino acids. Trimming pared 6 bases from V and 1 base from J, leaving 13 bases between. Germline-derived CDR1 and CDR2 are MNHEY and SVGAGI. CDR3 sequence: CASSPSRVSNQPQHF. CDR3 in DNA: TGTGCCAGCAGCCCGTCGAGGGTAAGCAATCAGCCCCAGCATTTT.

This sequence joins TRBV7-6 and TRBJ2-3, with 7 bases aligning to TRBD2. The CDR3 length is 15 residues. Germline CDR1 is SGHVS and CDR2 is FNYEAQ. With 5 bases clipped from V and 5 bases from J, the junction kept 10 bases outside the gene matches. This CDR3 is CASSPSGNGRDTQYF. CDR3 nucleotide sequence: TGTGCCAGCAGCCCGAGCGGGAACGGGCGAGATACGCAGTATTTT.

The V call is TRBV27, the J call TRBJ2-7, with a possible D match to TRBD1 (6 bases). Germline CDR1 is MNHEY and CDR2 is SMNVEV (reference sequence). The CDR3 runs to 13 residues. Trimming removed 5 bases at V and 6 bases at J, with 14 bases between. CDR3 in amino acids: CASSAPTGIEQYF. The CDR3 DNA reads as TGTGCCAGCAGTGCGCCTACAGGGATCGAGCAGTACTTC.

CDR3 region: CASRPGLFTTTDTQYF. As DNA, the CDR3 is TGCGCCAGCAGACCGGGACTCTTCACTACCACAGATACGCAGTATTTT. The chain recombines TRBV5-1 with TRBJ2-3; a possible D gene is TRBD2 (6 bases). The CDR3 contains 16 residues. Trimming left V 5 bases short and J 2 bases short, with 18 bases between. CDR1 is SGHRS and CDR2 is YFSETQ in the germline V gene.

This chain links TRBV5-6 with TRBJ2-7; 7 bases match TRBD2. Per the germline V gene, CDR1 is SGHDT and CDR2 is YYEEEE. The V and J ends lost 5 bases and 2 bases, in that order; junction bases with no gene match: 10. The CDR3 is made up of 15 amino acids. The CDR3 region is CASRPGLSLAYEQYF. CDR3 nucleotides: TGTGCCAGCAGGCCGGGACTATCTCTGGCCTACGAGCAGTACTTC.

The V call is TRBV10-1, the J call TRBJ2-1; 7 bases match TRBD2. The CDR3 extends over 16 amino acids. Germline-derived CDR1 and CDR2 are WNHNN and SYGVQD (reference sequence). Trimming cost V 2 bases and J 2 bases; bases outside gene matches: 6. CDR3 loop: CASSEVGRAPYNEQFF. CDR3 DNA: TGCGCCAGCAGTGAGGTGGGGAGGGCACCCTACAATGAGCAGTTCTTC.

This clone was seen only a few times. The chain employs TRBV18 and TRBJ1-2; TRBD1 matches 8 bases. Trimming at V came to 0 bases and at J to 4 bases, leaving 7 bases not matched to a gene. This CDR3 contains 16 residues. Germline-derived CDR1 and CDR2 are KGHSH and LQKENI. CDR3 amino acids: CASSPPGPGGAYGYTF. The CDR3 nucleotides are TGTGCCAGCTCACCACCCGGCCCAGGGGGCGCCTATGGCTACACCTTC. Drawing the rest from reference TRBV18 and TRBJ1-2, the complete variable domain is NAGVMQNPRHLVRRRGQEARLRCSPMKGHSHVYWYRQLPEEGLKFMVYLQKENIIDESGMPKERFSAEFPKEGPSILRIQQVVRGDSAAYFCASSPPGPGGAYGYTFGSGTRLTVV.

The chain recombines TRBV21-1 with TRBJ1-1; the table names TRBD1, a call not compared with the DNA. TRBV21-1 is noted as a pseudogene. The CDR3 runs to 18 residues. CDR3 sequence (DNA): TGTGCCAGCAGCAAAGGGAGCCGTCTAGGCAGGGTACCCACTGAAGCTTTCTTT. Its protein is CASSKGSRLGRVPTEAFF.

The genes are TRBV28 and TRBJ2-2, with D maybe TRBD1 (6 bases). Germline CDR1 is MDHEN and CDR2 is SYDVKM. The V gene lost 6 bases and the J gene lost 1 base, with 24 bases spanning the gap. This CDR3 has 19 amino acids. CDR3 protein: CASRNTGYTFERNTGELFF. The CDR3 DNA reads TGTGCCAGCAGGAACACAGGGTACACCTTTGAGAGGAACACCGGGGAGCTGTTTTTT.

The chain employs TRBV6-5 and TRBJ2-3, with a tentative D call TRBD2 (6 bases). Deletions cut 6 bases from V and 2 bases from J, with 12 bases between. This CDR3 comprises 14 residues. Germline V gene lookup returns CDR1 MNHEY and CDR2 SVGAGI. CDR3 in amino acids: CASRDSGNTDTQYF. As DNA, the CDR3 is TGTGCCAGCAGGGATAGCGGTAACACAGATACGCAGTATTTT.

This clone occurred a few times. One end of the junction is discordant with germline, which a read error may explain. This chain joins TRBV7-9 and TRBJ2-1; D is perhaps TRBD1 (6 bases). In germline, CDR1 is SEHNR, CDR2 FQNEAQ (reference sequence). This CDR3 is 17 amino acids long. DNA of the CDR3: TGTTCCAGCAGCCCTCCTTTTCGGGACAAAGGGGCAAATGAGCAGTTCTTC. Residues: CSSSPPFRDKGANEQFF. Full variable domain (remainder filled in from reference TRBV7-9 and TRBJ2-1): DTGVSQNPRHKITKRGQNVTFRCDPISEHNRLYWYRQTLGQGPEFLTYFQNEAQLEKSRLLSDRFSAERPKGSFSTLEIQRTEQGDSAMYLCSSSPPFRDKGANEQFFGPGTRLTVL.

The gene calls are TRBV27 and TRBJ2-2, with D hard to call. Germline V CDR1 and CDR2: MNHEY, SMNVEV (reference sequence). V lost 10 bases to trimming and J lost 6 bases, with 15 bases between them. The CDR3 has 13 residues. The CDR3 coding sequence is TGTGCCACCCGGATAGGTCGGGCCGGGGAGCTGTTTTTT. Its translation is CATRIGRAGELFF.

The chain employs TRBV2 and TRBJ2-7, with 8 bases identical to TRBD1. Germline V gives CDR1 SNHLY, CDR2 FYNNEI. The V gene end was trimmed by 6 bases and the J gene end by 1 base; junction bases not matched to a gene: 5. The CDR3 totals 14 residues. The CDR3 nucleotides are TGTGCCAGCAGGCTCCGGGACAGGTCCTACGAGCAGTACTTC. Its translation is CASRLRDRSYEQYF.

This chain uses TRBV29-1 with TRBJ1-2, with a weak D call TRBD1 (5 bases). CDR1 is SQVTM and CDR2 is ANQGSEA in the germline V gene. This CDR3 is 12 amino acids long. Trimming stripped 7 bases from V and 8 bases from J, with 17 bases between. The CDR3 DNA follows: TGCAGCGCGGACACGCCCGACGAGGGCTACACCTTC. This gives the protein CSADTPDEGYTF.

Worth noting for this clone: Distinct nucleotide sequences in the sample also encode this CDR3. The chain recombines TRBV28 with TRBJ2-1; 8 nucleotides line up with TRBD2. This CDR3 is built from 15 residues. V shed 5 bases, J shed 0 bases, and the junction held 3 bases outside the gene matches. Germline V gene lookup returns CDR1 MDHEN and CDR2 SYDVKM. This CDR3 is CASSLGTSSYNEQFF. CDR3 nucleotides: TGTGCCAGCAGTCTGGGGACTAGCTCCTACAATGAGCAGTTCTTC.

The chain links TRBV6-5 to TRBJ2-5; TRBD2 matches at 8 bases. The J call may be mistaken, given a closer DNA end match to TRBJ2-7. The germline V gene encodes CDR1 MNHEY and CDR2 SVGAGI. The CDR3 loop spans 15 amino acids. The CDR3 sequence is CASSYPSGPTYEQYF. The CDR3 bases are TGTGCCAGCAGTTACCCTAGCGGGCCGACCTACGAGCAGTACTTC.

The V gene is TRBV7-9, the J gene TRBJ2-7, with TRBD2 matching over 8 bases. V dropped 6 bases and J dropped 3; count of bases not matched to a gene: 7. Germline V gene sequence: CDR1 SEHNR, CDR2 FQNEAQ (reference sequence). This CDR3 has 14 amino acids. CDR3 region: CASSSGGGLYEQYF. The CDR3 nucleotides read TGTGCCAGCAGTTCGGGGGGGGGTCTCTACGAGCAGTACTTC.

The V call is TRBV2, the J call TRBJ2-7; weak D call: TRBD1 (6 bases). V lost 4 bases to trimming and J lost 3 bases, with 7 bases between them. In germline, CDR1 is SNHLY, CDR2 FYNNEI. The CDR3 covers 12 residues. CDR3 residues: CASSAGVYEQYF. In DNA, the CDR3 is TGTGCCAGCAGTGCAGGGGTCTACGAGCAGTACTTC.

V gene TRBV2 combines with J gene TRBJ2-1; 7 bases line up with TRBD1. V was pared by 7 bases and J by 3 bases, with 3 bases of the junction left unmatched. The CDR3 covers 13 residues. CDR1 and CDR2 from the germline V gene are SNHLY and FYNNEI. The CDR3 sequence: CASNRGYYNEQFF. CDR3 sequence (DNA): TGTGCCAGCAACAGGGGATACTACAATGAGCAGTTCTTC.

The rearrangement links TRBV19 to TRBJ2-7, with 8 bases matching TRBD2. J was trimmed by 3 bases and V by 5 bases; bases with no gene match: 6. The length of the CDR3 is 14 residues. Germline V CDR1 and CDR2: LNHDA, SQIVND (reference sequence). The CDR3 spells CASSVSGIVYEQYF. The CDR3 DNA is TGTGCCAGTAGTGTTAGCGGGATAGTCTACGAGCAGTACTTC.

The chain is built from TRBV5-1 and TRBJ2-3; D uncertain. CDR3 size: 14 residues. The germline CDR1 and CDR2 sequences are SGHRS and YFSETQ. Trimming cost V 4 bases and J 2 bases, with 11 bases left between them. CDR3 residues: CASSPQLNTDTQYF. CDR3 nucleotides: TGCGCCAGCAGCCCCCAACTCAACACAGATACGCAGTATTTT.

The chain recombines TRBV19 with TRBJ1-4; 8 bases are a match to TRBD1. Germline V gene lookup returns CDR1 LNHDA and CDR2 SQIVND (reference sequence). The CDR3 runs to 14 residues. J gave up 6 bases and V 5 bases, and 5 bases lay outside the gene matches. CDR3 in amino acids: CASSVGQGYEKLFF. The CDR3 nucleotides read TGTGCCAGTAGTGTCGGACAGGGATATGAAAAACTGTTTTTT. The full variable domain, completed using reference TRBV19 and TRBJ1-4, is DGGITQSPKYLFRKEGQNVTLSCEQNLNHDAMYWYRQDPGQGLRLIYYSQIVNDFQKGDIAEGYSVSREKKESFPLTVTSAQKNPTAFYLCASSVGQGYEKLFFGSGTQLSVL.

In the case of this clone: An end of the junction does not agree with germline; a read error may underlie this. This chain links TRBV7-9 with TRBJ2-1, with D possibly matching TRBD1 (6 bases). This CDR3 is 15 amino acids long. Germline values: CDR1 SEHNR, CDR2 FQNEAQ (reference sequence). The CDR3 bases are TGTTCCAGCAGCTTTCGACCCCCCAGGGGAAATGAGCAGTTCTTC. Protein sequence: CSSSFRPPRGNEQFF.

The J gene is TRBJ2-2, the V gene TRBV28; perhaps TRBD2 as D (5 bases). V lost 2 bases and J lost 0, with 7 bases in between. This CDR3 has 15 amino acids. Looked up from germline, CDR1 is MDHEN and CDR2 is SYDVKM. This CDR3 reads CASSLGGANTGELFF. Written as DNA, the CDR3 is TGTGCCAGCAGTTTAGGAGGAGCGAACACCGGGGAGCTGTTTTTT.

The rearrangement joins TRBV6-1 to TRBJ2-1, with D possibly TRBD2 on 6 matching bases. CDR1 and CDR2 (germline): MNHNS, SASEGT. The V gene lost 6 bases and the J gene lost 1 base, with 13 bases spanning the gap. This CDR3 contains 15 residues. CDR3 region: CASSSDGLSYNEQFF. The CDR3 DNA is TGTGCCAGCAGCAGCGACGGACTATCCTACAATGAGCAGTTCTTC.

V usage is TRBV28 and J usage is TRBJ1-2, with D possibly TRBD1 on 5 matching bases. The CDR3 spans 12 residues. Germline V gene sequence: CDR1 MDHEN, CDR2 SYDVKM. V lost 6 bases to trimming and J lost 3 bases, with 8 bases between them. The CDR3 DNA sequence: TGTGCCAGCAGCGGCAGGGACTATGGCTACACCTTC. Its translation: CASSGRDYGYTF.

This chain connects TRBV5-4 to TRBJ2-2; 13 bases are a match to TRBD2. The V gene end was trimmed by 4 bases and the J gene end by 1 base; junction bases not matched to a gene: 1. Germline V gene lookup returns CDR1 SGHNT and CDR2 YYREEE (reference sequence). The CDR3 is made up of 16 amino acids. CDR3 in amino acids: CASSRTSGRNTGELFF. CDR3 coding DNA: TGTGCCAGCAGCAGGACTAGCGGGAGGAACACCGGGGAGCTGTTTTTT.